The 7 T cell receptor beta chains below were found in one sample sequenced in a study of shared clonotypes between healthy human individuals. Clones were sequenced by immunoSEQ multiplex PCR, and TCRdb holds only the in-frame ones, with some missing. The table has some 1 million clones, about 70% seen once. What was sequenced was memory CD4+ T cells sorted from blood. Subset reported: CD45RA-negative fraction. The source is a man younger than 35 in good health.

The table lists this clone with a few counts. The chain employs TRBV2 and TRBJ1-1; D is unresolved. The CDR3 contains 13 residues. Germline values: CDR1 SNHLY, CDR2 FYNNEI. V shed 9 bases and J shed 1 base, with 12 bases lying between them. The CDR3 is CARQGHQNTEAFF. The CDR3 nucleotides are TGTGCCAGACAAGGTCACCAGAACACTGAAGCTTTCTTT.

V gene TRBV2 combines with J gene TRBJ1-5; D is ambiguous. This CDR3 contains 15 residues. Deletions cut 1 base from V and 2 bases from J, with 9 bases between. CDR1 is SNHLY and CDR2 is FYNNEI in the germline V gene. CDR3 DNA: TGTGCCAGCAGTGAAGAGTGGCAAGGCAATCAGCCCCAGCATTTT. Translating it yields CASSEEWQGNQPQHF. Full variable domain (rest looked up from reference TRBV2 and TRBJ1-5): EPEVTQTPSHQVTQMGQEVILRCVPISNHLYFYWYRQILGQKVEFLVSFYNNEISEKSEIFDDQFSVERPDGSNFTLKIRSTKLEDSAMYFCASSEEWQGNQPQHFGDGTRLSIL.

This chain uses TRBV18 with TRBJ2-1; 13 bases line up with TRBD2. CDR1 and CDR2 from the germline V gene are KGHSH and LQKENI. This CDR3 comprises 17 residues. Germline trimming cut 5 bases from V and 5 bases from J; bases unmatched to any gene: 9. The CDR3 region has the DNA TGTGCCAGCTCAGGACTAGCGGGAGTTGTTGGGGACAATGAGCAGTTCTTC. Residues: CASSGLAGVVGDNEQFF.

This chain connects TRBV25-1 to TRBJ2-5; TRBD2 agrees at 9 bases. The DNA matches TRBJ2-7 better at its end, which makes the J call doubtful. The V gene's germline CDR1 is MGHDK and CDR2 SYGVNS. This CDR3 has 15 residues. The CDR3 loop is CASSLAGKTSYEQYF. The DNA of the CDR3 is TGTGCCAGCAGTCTAGCGGGGAAGACAAGCTACGAGCAGTACTTC.

This clone was recorded at least ten times. Other DNA sequences in this sample translate to the same CDR3. This sequence joins TRBV28 and TRBJ1-3; 8 nucleotides match TRBD1. Looked up from germline, CDR1 is MDHEN and CDR2 is SYDVKM. CDR3 length equals 15 residues. Trimming at V came to 6 bases and at J to 5 bases, leaving 9 bases not matched to a gene. The CDR3 loop reads CASRTGDKGRNTIYF. CDR3 coding DNA: TGTGCCAGCAGGACAGGGGATAAAGGGAGAAACACCATATATTTT. The whole variable domain, remainder taken from reference TRBV28 and TRBJ1-3, is DVKVTQSSRYLVKRTGEKVFLECVQDMDHENMFWYRQDPGLGLRLIYFSYDVKMKEKGDIPEGYSVSREKKERFSLILESASTNQTSMYLCASRTGDKGRNTIYFGEGSWLTVV.

J is TRBJ2-3 and V is TRBV7-2; the D gene is possibly TRBD1 (5 bases). Germline loops: CDR1 SGHTA, CDR2 FQGNSA. This CDR3 contains 15 residues. Trimming removed 2 bases at V and 5 bases at J, with 14 bases between. CDR3 nucleotides: TGTGCCAGCAGCTTAATGGGGCTAGACCAAGATACGCAGTATTTT. It codes for CASSLMGLDQDTQYF.

The chain joins TRBV5-1 to TRBJ2-5; D may match TRBD1 or TRBD2 (5 bases each). This CDR3 is built from 14 residues. Germline CDR1 and CDR2: SGHRS and YFSETQ. V was trimmed by 4 bases and J by 2 bases, leaving 12 bases between them. CDR3 bases: TGCGCCAGCAGCGCATTGAGGGGTCAAGAGACCCAGTACTTC. Its translation is CASSALRGQETQYF.